This T cell receptor (beta chain) appears in the sequencing data of a study of shared clonotypes between healthy human individuals. Each PCR replicate from the sorted subsets contained about 200 ng DNA, which is 25,000 to 30,000 T cell genomes. Here immunoSEQ multiplex PCR was the method, and the copy in TCRdb shows in-frame clones only, minus some. This sample has roughly 1,800,000 clones, with about 95% found just once. Study-level findings and limits: Compared with memory subsets, naive subsets generally had larger estimated richness.

Germline V gene lookup returns CDR1 MNHEY and CDR2 SMNVEV (reference sequence). This CDR3 spans 16 amino acids. V was trimmed by 6 bases and J by 7 bases, leaving 21 bases between them. As defined, naive CD8 cells were CD45RO-negative and positively selected for CCR7, with terminally differentiated effector memory CD45RA+ cells excluded. To note about this clone: What it recognizes is unknown.

V gene TRBV27 combines with J gene TRBJ2-2; possibly TRBD2 for D (6 bases). Sample: naive CD8+ T cells sorted from blood. This sequence was found in a man between 18 and 35 years old in good health. CDR3 DNA sequence: TGTGCCAGCAGCCTGCCGGTCGGGGGAGGAGTCGGGGAGCTGTTTTTT. Amino acid sequence: CASSLPVGGGVGELFF.